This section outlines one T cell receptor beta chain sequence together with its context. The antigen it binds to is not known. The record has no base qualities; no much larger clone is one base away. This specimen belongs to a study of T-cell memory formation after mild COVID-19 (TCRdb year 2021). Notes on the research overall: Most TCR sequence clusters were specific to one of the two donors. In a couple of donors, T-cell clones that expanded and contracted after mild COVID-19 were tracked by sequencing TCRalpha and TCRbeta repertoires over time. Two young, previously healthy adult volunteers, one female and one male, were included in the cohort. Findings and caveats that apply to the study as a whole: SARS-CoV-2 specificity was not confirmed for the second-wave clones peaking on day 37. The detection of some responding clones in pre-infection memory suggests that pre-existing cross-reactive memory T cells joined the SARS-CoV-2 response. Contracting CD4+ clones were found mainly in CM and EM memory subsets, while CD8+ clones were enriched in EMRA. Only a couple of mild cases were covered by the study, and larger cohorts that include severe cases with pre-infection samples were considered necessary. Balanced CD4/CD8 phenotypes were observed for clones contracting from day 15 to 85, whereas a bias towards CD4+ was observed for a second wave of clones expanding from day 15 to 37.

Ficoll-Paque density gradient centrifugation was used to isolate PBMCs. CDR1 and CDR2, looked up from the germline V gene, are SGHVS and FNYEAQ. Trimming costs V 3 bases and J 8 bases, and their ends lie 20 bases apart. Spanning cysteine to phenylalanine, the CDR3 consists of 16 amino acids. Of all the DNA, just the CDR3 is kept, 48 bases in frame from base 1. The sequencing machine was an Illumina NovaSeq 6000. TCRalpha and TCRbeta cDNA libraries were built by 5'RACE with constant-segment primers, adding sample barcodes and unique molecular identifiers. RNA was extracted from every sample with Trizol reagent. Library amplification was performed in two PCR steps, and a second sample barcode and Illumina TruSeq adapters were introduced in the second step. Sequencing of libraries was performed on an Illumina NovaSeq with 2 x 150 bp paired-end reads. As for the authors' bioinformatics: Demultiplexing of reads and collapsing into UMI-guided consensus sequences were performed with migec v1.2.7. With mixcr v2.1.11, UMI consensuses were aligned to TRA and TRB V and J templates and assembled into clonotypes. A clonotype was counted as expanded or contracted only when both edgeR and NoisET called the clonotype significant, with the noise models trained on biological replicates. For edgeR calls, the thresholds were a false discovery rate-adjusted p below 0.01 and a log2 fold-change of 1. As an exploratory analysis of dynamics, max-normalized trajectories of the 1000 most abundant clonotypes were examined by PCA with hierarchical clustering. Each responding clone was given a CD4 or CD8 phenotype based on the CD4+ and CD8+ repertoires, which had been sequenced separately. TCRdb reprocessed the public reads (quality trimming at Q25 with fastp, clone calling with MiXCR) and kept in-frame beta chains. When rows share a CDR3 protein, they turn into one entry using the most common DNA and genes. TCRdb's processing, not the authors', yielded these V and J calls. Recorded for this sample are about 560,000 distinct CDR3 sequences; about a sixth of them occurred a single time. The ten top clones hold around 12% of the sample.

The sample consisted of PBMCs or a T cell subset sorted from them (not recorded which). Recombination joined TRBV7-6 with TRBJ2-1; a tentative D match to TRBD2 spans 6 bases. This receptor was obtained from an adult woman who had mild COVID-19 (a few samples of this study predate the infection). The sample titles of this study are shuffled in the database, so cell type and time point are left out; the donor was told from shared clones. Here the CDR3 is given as CASSFLVGGVGDEQFF. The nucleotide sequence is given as TGTGCCAGCAGCTTCCTCGTAGGCGGGGTCGGGGATGAGCAGTTCTTC.